This entry is about one T cell receptor (beta chain). Its antigen is unidentified. The data belong to a study of regulatory T cells in long-lasting Graves disease. As for the study in general: Persistent cases were those of Graves' disease that involved over 5 years of antithyroid drugs with positive TSH receptor antibodies. Study conclusions and caveats: What was studied was peripheral blood only, and not thyroid tissue.

Construction of the TCR beta libraries employed iRepertoire HTBI primers in conjunction with Arm-PCR of CDR3 regions. TCRdb recomputed calls from the multiplex PCR reads with MiXCR, one row per CDR3 protein. In the table there are about 340,000 distinct CDR3 sequences, 20% of which are singletons. V was pared by 3 bases and J by 0 bases, with 12 bases between. In germline, CDR1 is LNHNV, CDR2 YYDKDF (reference sequence). The CDR3 runs 17 residues. As for time point: persistent/refractory GD, antithyroid drugs over 5 years with positive TRAb. Making the TCR library involved RNA that had been extracted from PBMCs.

V and J are TRBV15 and TRBJ2-6, with no clear D. This sequence was found in a female donor with Graves disease. The specimen comprised peripheral blood mononuclear cells (PBMCs), sampled when the disease was refractory, from a patient treated with antithyroid drugs. This CDR3 reads CATSRSSTHSGANVLTF. CDR3 sequence (DNA): TGTGCCACCAGCAGGTCCTCCACACACTCTGGGGCCAACGTCCTGACTTTC.